These 6 T cell receptor beta chains originate from one sample sequenced in a study of shared clonotypes between healthy human individuals. TCRdb keeps only in-frame clones here, not all; method: immunoSEQ multiplex PCR. Of roughly 1,100,000 clones listed, about three quarters are singletons. The sequenced material came from memory CD4+ T cells sorted from blood. Subset given: CD45RA-negative fraction. The receptors derive from a man younger than 30 in good health.

V gene TRBV27 combines with J gene TRBJ2-7, with unresolved D. This CDR3 is 13 amino acids long. Deletions cut 5 bases from V and 0 bases from J, with 8 bases between. The germline V gene has CDR1 MNHEY and CDR2 SMNVEV (reference sequence). CDR3 sequence (DNA): TGTGCCAGCAGTCCTGGAGTCTCCTACGAGCAGTACTTC. Translated, it gives CASSPGVSYEQYF.

The chain recombines TRBV5-6 with TRBJ2-7; D ambiguous. The germline V and J ends were trimmed by 4 bases and 2 bases, with 7 bases remaining between them. Germline V gives CDR1 SGHDT, CDR2 YYEEEE. The CDR3 is made up of 12 amino acids. As DNA, the CDR3 is TGTGCCAGCAGCCGGACGGCCTACGAGCAGTACTTC. This sequence encodes CASSRTAYEQYF.

In this sample, this clone turned up once. CDR3 amino acids: CASSPDRGRVNTEAFF. The CDR3, as DNA: TGTGCCAGCAGCCCCGACAGGGGGCGAGTGAACACTGAAGCTTTCTTT. This chain connects TRBV7-9 to TRBJ1-1, with TRBD1 matching over 10 bases. In germline, CDR1 is SEHNR, CDR2 FQNEAQ (reference sequence). CDR3 length: 16 amino acids. V dropped 5 bases and J dropped 0; count of bases not matched to a gene: 6.

V gene TRBV6-1 combines with J gene TRBJ1-6, with D maybe TRBD1 (6 bases). The CDR3 consists of 20 residues. Trimming left V 0 bases short and J 10 bases short, with 28 bases between. Germline loops: CDR1 MNHNS, CDR2 SASEGT. CDR3: CASSEARSKVGGGGGSPLHF. CDR3 bases: TGTGCCAGCAGTGAAGCGAGGTCAAAGGTAGGGGGTGGAGGAGGATCACCCCTCCACTTT.

V gene TRBV19 combines with J gene TRBJ1-6; the D is unclear. V was pared by 7 bases and J by 12 bases, with 13 bases between. Germline V gene data show CDR1 as LNHDA and CDR2 as SQIVND (reference sequence). The CDR3 extends over 12 amino acids. The CDR3 coding sequence is TGTGCCAGTACCCACCAGGACCTACCCCTCCACTTT. Translating it yields CASTHQDLPLHF. The variable domain in full, with the rest retrieved from reference TRBV19 and TRBJ1-6, is DGGITQSPKYLFRKEGQNVTLSCEQNLNHDAMYWYRQDPGQGLRLIYYSQIVNDFQKGDIAEGYSVSREKKESFPLTVTSAQKNPTAFYLCASTHQDLPLHFGNGTRLTVT.

This clone has ten or more counts. V gene TRBV19 combines with J gene TRBJ1-2, with TRBD1 identical over 7 bases. The CDR3 is made up of 14 amino acids. Looked up from germline, CDR1 is LNHDA and CDR2 is SQIVND (reference sequence). Unmatched junction bases numbered 11, after V lost 5 bases and J lost 8 bases. The chain's CDR3 is CASSVDRAAGGYTF. CDR3 coding DNA: TGTGCCAGTAGTGTCGACAGGGCGGCGGGCGGCTACACCTTC.